The entry below describes one T cell receptor (beta chain). Blood got drawn at baseline, again on cycle 4 day 1, and then on cycle 7 day 1. This CDR3 has 13 residues. Germline V gene sequence: CDR1 MNHEY, CDR2 SVGAGI. Trimming pared 4 bases from V and 3 bases from J, leaving 10 bases between. The data were obtained in a study of OX40 agonist ivuxolimab in advanced cancers. The data were produced by immunoSEQ multiplex PCR, yet TCRdb's version contains in-frame clones alone and is incomplete. The sample lists 60,000 to 85,000 clones, roughly 90% occurring once. The sequencing here drew on CD4+ or CD8+ T cells sorted from blood, taken in a trial of the OX40 agonist ivuxolimab. This sequence originates from an adult with an advanced solid tumor such as melanoma, head and neck, liver or kidney cancer. This chain connects TRBV6-5 to TRBJ2-7; possible D gene TRBD1, 5 bases. The CDR3: CASSSYQGYEQYF. The CDR3 DNA is TGTGCCAGCAGTTCTTACCAGGGCTACGAGCAGTACTTC.